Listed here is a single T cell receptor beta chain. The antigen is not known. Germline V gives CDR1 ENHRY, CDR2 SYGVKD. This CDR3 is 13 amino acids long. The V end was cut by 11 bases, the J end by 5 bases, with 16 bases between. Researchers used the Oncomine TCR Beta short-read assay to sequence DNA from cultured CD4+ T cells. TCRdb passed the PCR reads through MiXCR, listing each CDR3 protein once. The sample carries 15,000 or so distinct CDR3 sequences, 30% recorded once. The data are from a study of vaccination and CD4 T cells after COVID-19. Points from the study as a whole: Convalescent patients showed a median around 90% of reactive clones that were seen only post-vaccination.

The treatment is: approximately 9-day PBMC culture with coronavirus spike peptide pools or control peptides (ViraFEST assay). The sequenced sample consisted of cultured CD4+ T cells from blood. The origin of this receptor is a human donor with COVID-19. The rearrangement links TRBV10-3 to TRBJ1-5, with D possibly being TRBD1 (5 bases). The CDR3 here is CAPGDGRYQPQHF. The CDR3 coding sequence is TGTGCCCCCGGGGACGGAAGATATCAGCCCCAGCATTTT.